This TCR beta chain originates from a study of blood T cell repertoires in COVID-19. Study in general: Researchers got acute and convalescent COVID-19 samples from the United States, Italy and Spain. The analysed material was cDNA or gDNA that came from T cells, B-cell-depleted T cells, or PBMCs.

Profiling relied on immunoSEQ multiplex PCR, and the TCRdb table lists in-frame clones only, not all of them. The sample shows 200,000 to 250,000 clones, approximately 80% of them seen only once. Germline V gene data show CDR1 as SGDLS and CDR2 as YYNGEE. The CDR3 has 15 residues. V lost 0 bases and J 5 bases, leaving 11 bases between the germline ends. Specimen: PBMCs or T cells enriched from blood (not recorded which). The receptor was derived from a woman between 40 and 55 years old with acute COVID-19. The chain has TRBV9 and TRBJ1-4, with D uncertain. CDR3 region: CASSVGLDGNEKLFF. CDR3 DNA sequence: TGTGCCAGCAGCGTAGGTCTTGACGGGAATGAAAAACTGTTTTTT.